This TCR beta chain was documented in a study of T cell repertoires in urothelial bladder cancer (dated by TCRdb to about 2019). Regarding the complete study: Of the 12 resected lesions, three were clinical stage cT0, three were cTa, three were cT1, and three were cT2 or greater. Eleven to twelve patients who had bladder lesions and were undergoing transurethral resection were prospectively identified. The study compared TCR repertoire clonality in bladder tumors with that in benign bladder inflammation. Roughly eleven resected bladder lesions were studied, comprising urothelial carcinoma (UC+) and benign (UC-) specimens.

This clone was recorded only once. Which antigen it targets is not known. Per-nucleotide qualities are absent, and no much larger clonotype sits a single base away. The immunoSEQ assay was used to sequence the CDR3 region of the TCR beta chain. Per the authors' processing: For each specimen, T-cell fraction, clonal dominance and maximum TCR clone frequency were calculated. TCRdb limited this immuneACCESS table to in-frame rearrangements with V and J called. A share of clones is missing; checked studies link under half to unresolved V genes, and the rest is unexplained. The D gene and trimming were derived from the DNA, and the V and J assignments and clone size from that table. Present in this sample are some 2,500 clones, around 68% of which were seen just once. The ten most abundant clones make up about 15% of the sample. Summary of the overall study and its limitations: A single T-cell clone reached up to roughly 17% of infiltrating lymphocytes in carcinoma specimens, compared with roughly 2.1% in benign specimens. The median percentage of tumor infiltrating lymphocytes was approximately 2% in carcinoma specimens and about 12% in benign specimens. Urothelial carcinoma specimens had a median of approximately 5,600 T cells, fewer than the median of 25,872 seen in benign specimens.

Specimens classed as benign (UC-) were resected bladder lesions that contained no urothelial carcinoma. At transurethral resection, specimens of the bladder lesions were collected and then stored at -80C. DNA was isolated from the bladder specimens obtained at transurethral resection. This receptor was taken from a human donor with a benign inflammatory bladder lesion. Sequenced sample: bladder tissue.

The CDR3 loop reads CASSFRGRELFF. The DNA sequence is TGTGCCAGCAGCTTTAGGGGGCGGGAGCTGTTTTTT. In this chain, TRBV7-2 is recombined with TRBJ2-2; TRBD1 aligns with 7 central bases. The junction shows trimming of 3 bases on V and 9 bases on J, and the gene matches do not reach 1 base of it. For CDR1 and CDR2, the germline V gene lists SGHTA and FQGNSA. The CDR3 measures 12 amino acids from cysteine to phenylalanine. Of the read, only the CDR3 DNA is kept; its 36 bases are in frame from base 1.